This record covers a single TCR beta chain. Its antigen is undetermined. V shed 0 bases and J 4 bases; nucleotides not matched to a gene: 3. The germline CDR1 and CDR2 sequences are SGDLS and YYNGEE. The CDR3 is made up of 14 amino acids. TCRdb ran MiXCR on the RT-PCR reads and lists one entry per CDR3 protein. This table has under 950 distinct CDR3 sequences, more than 80% appearing once. These data come from a study of yellow fever vaccine responses in identical twins. General study results and limits: In identical twins, vaccine T cell responses appeared partly shared and partly individual.

The V gene is TRBV9, the J gene TRBJ2-7; TRBD2 matches at 8 bases. The clonotype originates from a female donor who received the yellow fever vaccine. Material: T cells from blood (PBMCs), unsorted or a sorted subset (not recorded which), obtained before or after yellow fever vaccination (not recorded which). The CDR3 reads CASSVGLARYEQYF. CDR3 coding DNA: TGTGCCAGCAGCGTAGGACTAGCGCGTTACGAGCAGTACTTC.